Listed here is a single T cell receptor beta chain. This CDR3 has 14 amino acids. Per germline, CDR1 MNHNY and CDR2 SVGAGI (reference sequence). V lost 7 bases, J lost 5 bases, and 17 bases lay in between. These data belong to a study of OX40 agonist ivuxolimab in advanced cancers. Sequencing used immunoSEQ multiplex PCR; TCRdb keeps in-frame clones, though not all of them. This sample has about 32,000 clones, with nearly 90% found just once. The receptor's source is an adult with an advanced solid tumor such as melanoma, head and neck, liver or kidney cancer. The chain is built from TRBV6-6 and TRBJ2-5, with D maybe TRBD1 (6 bases). The sample in question was CD4+ or CD8+ T cells sorted from blood, obtained in a trial of the OX40 agonist ivuxolimab. CDR3 in amino acids: CASNPTQGLETQYF. The CDR3 DNA reads as TGTGCCAGCAATCCTACACAGGGATTGGAGACCCAGTACTTC.